The 8 T cell receptor beta chains below come from one sample, sequenced in a study of blood T cell repertoires in COVID-19. Clones were read by immunoSEQ multiplex PCR, and TCRdb kept only the in-frame ones, dropping some. The sample yields roughly 63,000 clones, roughly 71% seen once. Sequencing was performed on peripheral blood. The receptor source for this set is an elderly woman with acute or convalescent COVID-19.

The rearrangement links TRBV4-3 to TRBJ2-3; a weak D match, TRBD1 (5 bases). V was clipped by 0 bases and J by 5 bases, with 12 bases between them. Germline CDR1 reads LGHNA; CDR2 reads YSLEER. The CDR3 sequence is 15 residues long. The CDR3, as DNA: TGCGCCAGCAGCCAAGAGGGCGGAAGGGGAGATACGCAGTATTTT. This encodes CASSQEGGRGDTQYF.

The V and J genes are TRBV5-1 and TRBJ2-7; 13 bases are shared with TRBD2. Germline V lookup: CDR1 SGHRS, CDR2 YFSETQ. The CDR3 totals 17 residues. V shed 3 bases and J 5 bases; nucleotides not matched to a gene: 11. CDR3: CASSSLHRTSGSNEQYF. CDR3 in DNA: TGCGCCAGCAGCTCCTTACACCGGACTAGCGGGAGCAACGAGCAGTACTTC.

The V and J genes are TRBV6-1 and TRBJ2-7, with 8 bases that match TRBD1. The CDR3 runs to 19 residues. From germline, CDR1 is MNHNS and CDR2 SASEGT. With 2 bases clipped from V and 5 bases from J, the junction kept 20 bases outside the gene matches. CDR3 sequence reads: CASSEISAGGLGGLNEQYF. CDR3 nucleotides: TGTGCCAGCAGTGAAATTTCCGCAGGGGGCTTAGGGGGGTTAAACGAGCAGTACTTC.

The chain recombines TRBV29-1 with TRBJ1-2, with D perhaps matching TRBD1 (5 bases). Germline CDR1 is SQVTM and CDR2 is ANQGSEA. Trimming shortened V by 3 bases and J by 7 bases, and 12 bases separated the two germline ends. This CDR3 comprises 12 residues. The CDR3 here is CSVESTGGGYTF. As DNA, the CDR3 is TGCAGCGTTGAGTCGACGGGGGGTGGCTACACCTTC.

This chain uses TRBV5-1 with TRBJ2-3, with D perhaps TRBD1 (6 bases). This CDR3 contains 15 residues. Germline lookup yields CDR1 SGHRS and CDR2 YFSETQ. Trimming shortened V by 2 bases and J by 0 bases, and 10 bases separated the two germline ends. This CDR3 reads CASSLQGSSTDTQYF. In nucleotides, the CDR3 is TGCGCCAGCAGCTTACAGGGATCCAGCACAGATACGCAGTATTTT.

CDR3 coding DNA: TGTGCCAGCAGGCGTTCAGGGGTGCTCGGCCACCTTGGGACAGATACGCAGTATTTT. Translation: CASRRSGVLGHLGTDTQYF. The chain combines TRBV27 with TRBJ2-3, with a tentative D call TRBD1 (6 bases). Trimming took 6 bases from V and 3 from J, leaving 28 bases between them. Per germline, CDR1 MNHEY and CDR2 SMNVEV (reference sequence). CDR3 size: 19 residues.

The rearrangement links TRBV29-1 to TRBJ1-2; tentatively, D is TRBD1 (6 bases). The ends were cut back, 6 bases at V and 4 bases at J, with 15 bases in the middle. Per the germline V gene, CDR1 is SQVTM and CDR2 is ANQGSEA. The CDR3 is made up of 13 amino acids. The CDR3 here is CSVELRGGYGYTF. In DNA, the CDR3 is TGCAGCGTGGAACTCAGGGGCGGCTATGGCTACACCTTC.

The rearrangement links TRBV9 to TRBJ2-1, with D unclear. The germline CDR1 and CDR2 sequences are SGDLS and YYNGEE. The CDR3 has 15 residues. Trimming left V 1 base short and J 0 bases short, with 8 bases between. CDR3 amino acids: CASSVMAVSYNEQFF. As DNA, the CDR3 is TGTGCCAGCAGCGTAATGGCGGTCTCCTACAATGAGCAGTTCTTC.